The next 2 T cell receptor beta chains were all read from a single sample in a study of blood T cells in healthy people across ages. Alongside a J-beta primer mix, a sample-barcoded 5' primer served in a second PCR lasting 7 to 11 cycles. TCRdb independently ran MiXCR on the 5' RACE reads; one entry per CDR3 protein. The table has approximately 830,000 distinct CDR3 sequences, 55% to 65% seen once. Specimen: blood. The receptors stem from a man aged 25 to 40 in good health.

The genes are TRBV20-1 and TRBJ2-1, with 10 bases matching TRBD2. The CDR3 contains 19 residues. Trimming removed 2 bases from V and 8 bases from J; junction bases left unmatched: 21. From germline, CDR1 is DFQATT and CDR2 SNEGSKA (reference sequence). The CDR3 sequence is CSARRSGTSGAVGLYEQFF. CDR3 nucleotides: TGCAGTGCTAGACGGTCTGGTACTAGCGGGGCGGTGGGATTGTATGAGCAGTTCTTC.

The chain employs TRBV9 and TRBJ2-3; D unresolved. V lost 0 bases to trimming and J lost 2 bases, with 16 bases between them. Germline V gene sequence: CDR1 SGDLS, CDR2 YYNGEE. CDR3 length: 17 amino acids. Here the CDR3 reads CASSVGGRASVTDTQYF. CDR3 coding DNA: TGTGCCAGCAGCGTAGGTGGAAGGGCCTCAGTCACAGATACGCAGTATTTT.